This T cell receptor beta chain was captured in a study of PD-1 blockade in mismatch repair-deficient tumors. Looking at the study overall: Enrolled about 2013-2017, patients had progressing, pretreated mismatch repair-deficient cancers of about a dozen types.

The CDR3 sequence is 13 residues long. Germline CDR1 and CDR2: SQVTM and ANQGSEA. The ends lost 7 bases at V and 2 bases at J; junction bases unmatched: 3. As for this clone: The antigen is not known.

TCRdb's copy holds only in-frame clones and misses some; the assay was immunoSEQ multiplex PCR. This sample carries around 120,000 clones, roughly 90% of them seen once, and the ten largest clones take roughly 10%. Study-wide results and caveats: After pembrolizumab, tumor-resident clones rose rapidly, then generally contracted before radiologic responses.

Every patient had mismatch repair deficiency by PCR or immunohistochemistry. TCR sequencing covered a few patients who responded to pembrolizumab. The rearrangement uses TRBV29-1 and TRBJ2-5; 11 positions agree with TRBD1. Sequenced here: peripheral blood, sampled about 17 months after starting pembrolizumab. The receptor was derived from an adult with mismatch repair-deficient cancer. The CDR3 here is CSAGDRGQETQYF. The CDR3 nucleotides read TGCAGCGCTGGGGACAGGGGGCAAGAGACCCAGTACTTC.